Described below is a single TCR beta chain sequence and its context. Its antigen is not known. Trimming took 5 bases from V and 0 from J, leaving 11 bases between them. Germline CDR1 LNHNV, CDR2 YYDKDF (reference sequence). This CDR3 is 15 amino acids long. These data are taken from a study of cytomegalovirus exposure and HLA in healthy donors. Study in general: For the approximately 420 genotyped donors, 81% fell within the Caucasian-associated ancestry cluster. Overall study findings and caveats: Donor immune exposure was known only as CMV serostatus.

A multiplex PCR was run with 60 Vbeta primers and 13 Jbeta primers. Libraries were prepared by immunoSEQ multiplex PCR; TCRdb keeps only in-frame clonotypes and omits some of them. The sample lists some 140,000 clones, 60% to 80% occurring once. Every donor was a healthy person donating bone marrow. This sequence was found in a man aged 50 or older in good health and CMV-seropositive. This chain links TRBV15 with TRBJ1-3; D perhaps matches TRBD1 (6 bases). Sequenced input: PBMCs. The CDR3 reads CATSVYRDSGNTIYF. CDR3 nucleotide sequence: TGTGCCACCAGCGTTTACAGGGACTCTGGAAACACCATATATTTT.